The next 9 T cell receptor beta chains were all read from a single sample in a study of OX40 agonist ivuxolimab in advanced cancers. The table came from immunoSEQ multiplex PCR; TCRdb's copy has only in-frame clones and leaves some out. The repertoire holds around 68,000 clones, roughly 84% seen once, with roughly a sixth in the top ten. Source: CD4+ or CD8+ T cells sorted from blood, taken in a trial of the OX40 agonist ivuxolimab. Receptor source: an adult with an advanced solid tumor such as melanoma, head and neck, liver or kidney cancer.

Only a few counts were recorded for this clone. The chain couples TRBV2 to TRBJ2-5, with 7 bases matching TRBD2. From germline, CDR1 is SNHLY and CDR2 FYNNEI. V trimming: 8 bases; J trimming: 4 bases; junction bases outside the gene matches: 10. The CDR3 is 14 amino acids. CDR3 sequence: CASGEGQRRETQYF. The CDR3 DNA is TGTGCCAGCGGGGAGGGGCAGCGACGAGAGACCCAGTACTTC.

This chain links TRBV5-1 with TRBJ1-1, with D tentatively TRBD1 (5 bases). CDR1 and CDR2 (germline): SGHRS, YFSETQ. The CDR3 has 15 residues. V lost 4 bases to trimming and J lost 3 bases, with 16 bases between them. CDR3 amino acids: CASSQGGGLYTEAFF. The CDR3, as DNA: TGCGCCAGCAGCCAGGGAGGAGGTTTGTACACTGAAGCTTTCTTT.

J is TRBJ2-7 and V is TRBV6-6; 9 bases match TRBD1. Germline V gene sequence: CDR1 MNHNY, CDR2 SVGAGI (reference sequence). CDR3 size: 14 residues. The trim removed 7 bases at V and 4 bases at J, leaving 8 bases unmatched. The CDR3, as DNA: TGTGCCAGCATCGAACCGGGACAGGGTTACGAGCAGTACTTC. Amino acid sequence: CASIEPGQGYEQYF.

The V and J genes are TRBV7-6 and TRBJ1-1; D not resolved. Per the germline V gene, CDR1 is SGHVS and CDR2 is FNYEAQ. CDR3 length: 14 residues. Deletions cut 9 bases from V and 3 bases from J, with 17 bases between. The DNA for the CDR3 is TGTGCCAGTATAAGGACTACTCAGGACACTGAAGCTTTCTTT. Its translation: CASIRTTQDTEAFF.

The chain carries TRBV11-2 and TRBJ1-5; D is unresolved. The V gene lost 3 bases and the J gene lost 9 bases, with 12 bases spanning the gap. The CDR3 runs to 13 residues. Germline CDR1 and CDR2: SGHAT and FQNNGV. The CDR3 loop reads CASSLEYRMPQHF. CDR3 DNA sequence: TGTGCCAGCAGCTTGGAGTACCGTATGCCCCAGCATTTT.

CDR3 amino acids: CASGLARAGGSEQYF. Here the CDR3 DNA reads TGTGCCAGCGGACTAGCGCGAGCGGGAGGGAGCGAGCAGTACTTC. The chain uses TRBV2 and TRBJ2-7; 10 nucleotides line up with TRBD2. The germline V gene encodes CDR1 SNHLY and CDR2 FYNNEI. With V trimmed by 8 bases and J by 6 bases, 13 bases remained unmatched. The CDR3 totals 15 residues.

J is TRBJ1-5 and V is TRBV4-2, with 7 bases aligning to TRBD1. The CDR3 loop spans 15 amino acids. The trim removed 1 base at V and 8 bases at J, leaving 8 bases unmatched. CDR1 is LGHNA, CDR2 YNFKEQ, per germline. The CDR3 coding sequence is TGTGCCAGCAGCCAAGGGGACAGCGGCATGGAGCCCCAGCATTTT. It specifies CASSQGDSGMEPQHF.

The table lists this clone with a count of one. CDR3 DNA: TGTGCCAGCAGCCAGGTCAAGGGGGATGTCGGGGACTATGGCTACACCTTC. It translates to CASSQVKGDVGDYGYTF. The rearrangement joins TRBV14 to TRBJ1-2, with D tentatively TRBD1 (6 bases). The CDR3 is made up of 17 amino acids. In germline, CDR1 is SGHDN, CDR2 FVKESK. Trimming stripped 3 bases from V and 3 bases from J, with 20 bases between.

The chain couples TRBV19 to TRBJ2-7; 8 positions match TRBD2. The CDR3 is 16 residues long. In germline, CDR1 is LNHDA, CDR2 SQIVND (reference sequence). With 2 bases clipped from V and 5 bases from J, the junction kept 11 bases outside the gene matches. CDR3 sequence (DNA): TGTGCCAGTAGTATACGCCTAGGAGCGGGAGACCACGAGCAGTACTTC. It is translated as CASSIRLGAGDHEQYF.